This section outlines one T cell receptor (beta chain) sequence together with its context. Its antigen remains unidentified. Profiled with immunoSEQ multiplex PCR; TCRdb holds only in-frame clones, not every one. This table has 25,000 to 30,000 clones, almost 85% appearing once. The data were taken from a study of cytotoxic CD8 clonotypes in ibrutinib-treated CLL. In the study overall: Partial responders around 25, complete 2; around twelve progressed and roughly 15 stayed in remission by median about 5.5 years.

This CDR3 comprises 11 residues. The V end was cut by 6 bases, the J end by 7 bases, with 12 bases between. The V gene's germline CDR1 is DFQATT and CDR2 SNEGSKA (reference sequence). As input for TCR beta libraries, about 2.2 micrograms of genomic DNA came from cryopreserved PBMCs. Findings of the study overall: Age-matched healthy donor levels were exceeded by baseline clonality, which tracked circulating CD8+ T-cell counts. Clonality rose at ibrutinib response and fell back toward baseline at progression.

This receptor was obtained from a human donor with chronic lymphocytic leukemia. This rearrangement joins TRBV20-1 to TRBJ1-1; D gene ambiguous. Sequenced here: PBMCs, sampled after 24 months of ibrutinib treatment. CDR3 coding DNA: TGCAGTGCCTCACCGATGGTTGAAGCTTTCTTT. Translating it yields CSASPMVEAFF.